The clone carrying this T cell receptor beta chain appeared once. PCR used 60 Vbeta primers and 13 Jbeta primers. The data were produced by immunoSEQ multiplex PCR, yet TCRdb's version contains in-frame clones alone and is incomplete. This table has some 70,000 clones, roughly four fifths appearing once. The donors, nominally healthy at sampling, likely had unrecorded immune exposures. The sample originates from a study of cytomegalovirus exposure and HLA in healthy donors. The CDR3 sequence is 15 residues long. CDR1 is SGHTA and CDR2 is FQGTGA in the germline V gene. Trimming took 3 bases from V and 4 from J, leaving 13 bases between them.

The origin of this receptor is a human donor in good health. Specimen: PBMCs. The chain couples TRBV7-3 to TRBJ2-1; tentatively, D is TRBD1 (6 bases). CDR3 amino acids: CASSFVQGGYNEQFF. CDR3 DNA: TGTGCCAGCAGCTTCGTACAGGGCGGATACAATGAGCAGTTCTTC.